Here is one TCR beta chain with its context. Adults between roughly 18 and 90 years of age took part from 24 US areas. This entry is derived from a study of blood T cell repertoires in COVID-19. The data were produced by immunoSEQ multiplex PCR, yet TCRdb's version contains in-frame clones alone and is incomplete. The sample holds 500,000 or so clones, about 90% seen once. The CDR3 runs to 14 residues. Germline CDR1 reads SGHTA; CDR2 reads FQGNSA. Trimming shortened V by 7 bases and J by 2 bases, and 14 bases separated the two germline ends. The source is a young woman who had recovered from COVID-19. Material: PBMCs or T cells enriched from blood (not recorded which). The genes are TRBV7-2 and TRBJ1-2; no firm D call. CDR3 amino acids: CASTPGGENYGYTF. Here the CDR3 DNA reads TGTGCCAGCACTCCCGGCGGGGAGAACTATGGCTACACCTTC.